This paragraph covers one T cell receptor beta chain sequence. The clone's antigen remains unknown. Base qualities are not recorded, but no much larger clone differs from it by a single base. The cohort was made up of 500 to 800 healthy bone marrow donors. At the time of sampling, all cohort members were nominally healthy, though unrecorded immune exposures were likely present. The donor was CMV seronegative and belonged to the group of 352 seronegative cohort members. Each donor provided a peripheral blood sample, and peripheral blood mononuclear cells were used for TCR beta sequencing. The Qiagen DNeasy Blood Extraction Kit was used to extract genomic DNA from the blood cell samples. The data were obtained in a study of cytomegalovirus exposure and HLA in healthy donors (dated by TCRdb to between 2016 and 2019). Context from the whole study: According to an earlier analysis of 587 of the donors, 150 million to 200 million T cells yielded 95 million to 140 million unique TCR beta sequences and about 280 Gb of sequence data. Across under 500 genotyped donors of the cohort, an average of approximately 200,000 unique TCR beta nucleotide sequences per donor were sequenced, and 15% to 20% of those sequences were non-productive. The study aimed to test whether signatures of past pathogen exposure could be identified by cataloging public T cell receptors. Typing coverage differed by locus: A, B, C, DRB1 and DQB1 were typed in roughly 629-630 donors, DQA1 in about 500, DPA1 in some 570, and DPB1 in 472. To study patterns of TCR occurrence, a later analysis re-analyzed previously published TCR beta repertoires from several hundred donors and added high-resolution HLA genotyping. A later genetic analysis took genome-wide SNP genotypes for about 55% of the roughly 670 donors and used that subset as a discovery cohort. Using immunosequencing, the study profiled T cell repertoires from around 680 subjects and related those repertoires to cytomegalovirus serostatus. Donor age, sex, ethnicity and CMV serostatus were compiled alongside the repertoire data. An early release that covered fewer than 800 HLA-typed donors contained about 300 gigabases of sequencing data and approximately 85 million unique TCR sequences. The later analysis used no new phenotypic data to find candidate immune exposures, relying instead on TCR beta sequences and their occurrence across donors. High-throughput TCR immunosequencing, statistical association of individual TCRs with disease status, and machine learning were combined to predict cytomegalovirus infection status. Class I and class II HLA loci were covered by the typing at four-digit resolution. An earlier analysis of some 500 of the donors applied high-throughput TCR beta sequencing to assess whether each TCR beta V gene segment acted as functional or pseudogenic. Because of strong linkage in the cohort, roughly five DR-DQ haplotypes were treated as single units for association and clustering. Besides the first cohort of more than 650 subjects, a separate validation cohort made up of about 120 different subjects was used. Of the roughly 410 genotyped donors, roughly 76% were placed in the genetic ancestry cluster associated with self-reported Caucasian donors. All discovery cohort repertoires had been generated on a single sequencing platform. The investigation overall reported the following: The study listed 150 to 200 TCR beta chains as associated with cytomegalovirus. An earlier analysis of approximately 530 of the donors showed that most TCR beta V segments appeared in productive rearrangements either about 87% or about 30% of the time, which broadly matched IMGT annotations. While some public TCRs were present in many individuals, most TCR sequences turned up only very rarely across donors. Because the 87-base-pair reads could not distinguish some IMGT-functional V segments, including TRBV6-2 and TRBV6-3, those segments were excluded. A further reported finding was that TCR beta sequences accurately predicted the HLA-A and HLA-B alleles for most subjects in the first cohort. Because counts were too low, more than 15 rarely observed V segments, including chromosome 9 orphons, were excluded from the earlier analysis of under 650 of the donors. Several of the top co-occurrence clusters appeared to be linked to parvovirus B19, influenza, CMV and Epstein-Barr virus, according to a later analysis. In a later analysis, the rate of TCR association differed among HLA loci, with DRB1 alleles having the most associated TCRs and HLA-C alleles having the fewest. In a later genetic analysis, a missense DCLRE1C variant was associated with V-gene and J-gene trimming of TCR beta chains, and the association was replicated in an independent cohort. In a later analysis, most CMV-associated TCR beta chains were found to appear HLA-restricted, with HLA associations seemingly driven largely by CMV exposure. In vitro tests confirmed that a few of the cytomegalovirus-associated TCR beta chains recognize cytomegalovirus antigens. Roughly uniform sequencing depth across donors was assumed in presence/absence analyses, although this assumption may not hold. Assigning TCR associations to individual alleles was difficult when HLA alleles, especially DR and DQ, strongly co-occurred. Because some donors lacked HLA typing at each locus, the association tests relied only on the typed subset. At a false discovery rate of 0.05, a later analysis linked 16,000 or so TCR beta sequences to specific HLA alleles. Compared with equally common non-associated chains, HLA-associated TCR beta chains in a later analysis were more clonally expanded and had lower generation probabilities. Correlated functional status among segregating V segments might be attributable to linkage disequilibrium, but an unknown experimental factor could not be ruled out. The authors suggested that the approach could potentially be extended to other disease states and immunological phenotypes. A cluster of highly shared sequence variants was judged likely to represent a technical artifact of the sequencing pipeline. Immune exposure information for the cohort was limited to CMV serostatus. In a later genetic analysis, fewer N-insertions in productive TCRs were reported among donors in an Asian-associated ancestry cluster than the approximately 670-donor mean. The cohort was sequenced for TCR beta chains only, and without alpha or paired-chain data the features that could be detected were limited. Cytomegalovirus status was reported to be diagnosed by the classifier with high specificity and sensitivity in both the original and validation cohorts.

The method behind the library was the immunoSEQ multiplex PCR assay. A mixture of 60 forward primers for TCR Vbeta segments and 13 reverse primers for TCR Jbeta segments was used in the multiplex PCR. The CDR3 region of rearranged TCR beta genes was amplified from genomic DNA by a multiplex PCR assay. Amplified TCR beta libraries were sequenced as 87-base-pair reads on the Illumina HiSeq System. On the study's bioinformatics: A later analysis counted 65 million to 90 million unique TCR beta chains across the 650 to 800 repertoires, and roughly 9.9 million of these chains were shared by at least two donors. A nearest-neighbor algorithm error-corrected the raw reads and collapsed the reads into unique sequences, merging closely related sequences to remove PCR and sequencing errors. Alignment of CDR3 sequences to IMGT reference sequences was used to assign V, D and J gene segments. For a sequence to be retained, at least a six-nucleotide match to both a V gene segment and a J gene segment was required. Rearrangements were called productive when the CDR3 lacked stop codons and stayed in frame with V and J; all others were non-productive. Following IMGT convention, CDR3 was defined as the stretch from the second conserved V-encoded cysteine up to the conserved J-encoded phenylalanine. The earlier analysis of 587 of the donors excluded any sequence lacking an unambiguous match to a single V gene segment. In an earlier analysis of a few hundred of the donors, a V segment was called functional when productive rearrangements were above 56.7%, and segregating when the standard deviation between donors exceeded 5%. A statistical classification framework was built to diagnose cytomegalovirus status from the catalog of TCR beta chain sequences. In a later analysis, TCR nucleotide sequences were compared against IMGT/GENE-DB human TR gene sequences so that V and J genes could be assigned. The TCRdist pipeline was used in a later analysis to assign CDR3 sequences and most-parsimonious VDJ recombination scenarios. In a later analysis, each TCR beta chain was defined by its CDR3 amino acid sequence together with its V-gene family, and reads without a unique V-gene family were excluded. A later analysis removed roughly 590 highly shared, low-generation-probability nucleotide sequences to deal with suspected cross-contamination and a sequencing artifact. In a later analysis, a clonal expansion index for each public chain was calculated from normalized within-repertoire ranks of inferred template counts. Generation probabilities in a later analysis came from a VDJ recombination model fitted to out-of-frame rearrangements, and those results were checked against IGoR. A later analysis scored TCR-TCR, TCR-HLA and TCR-CMV co-occurrence with hypergeometric tests, applying a repertoire-size bias correction to TCR pairs. To estimate false discovery rates, a later analysis permuted the HLA or CMV assignments 20 times. In a later analysis, co-occurring TCRs were grouped using DBSCAN, with TCRdist sequence similarity added in when clustering inside HLA-allele-positive subsets. Repertoires with fewer than 30,000 or more than 120,000 public chains were left out of co-occurrence clustering, as were five repertoires with anomalous nucleotide sharing. The table was pulled from immuneACCESS by TCRdb, which kept in-frame rearrangements only. Such tables lose some clones; where checked, under half of the loss comes from unresolved V genes, and the rest has no known cause. V and J calls and clone size are copied from that table; D and trimming were computed from the DNA. The sample table shows fewer than 200,000 clones, and 70% to 85% are seen once. Together, the top ten hold approximately 2% of the sample.

The CDR3 starts with the cysteine, ends with the phenylalanine, and has 15 residues. The read is trimmed to its CDR3 DNA, 45 bases read in frame from base 1. The junction carries 12 bases between V and J, which are trimmed by 6 bases and 0 bases respectively. CDR1 and CDR2 are drawn from the germline V gene (reference sequence): LNHDA, SQIVND. In this chain, TRBV19 is recombined with TRBJ2-1; perhaps TRBD2 is the D gene, with 6 bases matching. The sample was PBMCs. This clonotype originated in a man aged 40-49 years in good health and CMV-seronegative. Read as DNA, the sequence is TGTGCCAGTAGCTTAGCGGAGAGCTCCTACAATGAGCAGTTCTTC. Its translation reads: CASSLAESSYNEQFF.